These 18 T cell receptor beta chains originate from one sample sequenced in a study of CD8 T cells in ankylosing spondylitis. TCRdb recomputed calls from the 5' RACE reads with MiXCR, one row per CDR3 protein. The data show about 90,000 distinct CDR3 sequences, 25% to 35% seen once. Source material: blood, either unsorted or a sorted T cell fraction (not recorded which). These TCRs come from a male donor with ankylosing spondylitis or in good health (not recorded which).

The chain employs TRBV27 and TRBJ2-5; D may be TRBD2 (6 bases). The germline V gene encodes CDR1 MNHEY and CDR2 SMNVEV (reference sequence). V was cut by 2 bases and J by 5 bases, with 9 bases left in between. The length of the CDR3 is 13 residues. The DNA for the CDR3 is TGTGCCAGCAGTTTAGAGGGGAGGGAGACCCAGTACTTC. Its protein product is CASSLEGRETQYF.

The rearrangement joins TRBV12-3 or TRBV12-4 to TRBJ1-4, with 8 nucleotides matching TRBD1. J was trimmed by 5 bases and V by 7 bases; bases with no gene match: 6. CDR3 length: 14 residues. CDR3 loop: CASTRTGKNEKLFF. For the CDR3, the DNA is TGTGCCAGCACCAGGACAGGGAAGAATGAAAAACTGTTTTTT.

The chain is built from TRBV28 and TRBJ1-1; unclear D gene. The germline V and J ends were trimmed by 6 bases and 4 bases, with 6 bases remaining between them. Germline loops: CDR1 MDHEN, CDR2 SYDVKM. This CDR3 has 11 residues. The CDR3 nucleotides are TGTGCCAGCAGGGAATTCACTGAAGCTTTCTTT. Amino acids: CASREFTEAFF. Using reference TRBV28 and TRBJ1-1 for the parts outside the CDR3, the full variable domain is DVKVTQSSRYLVKRTGEKVFLECVQDMDHENMFWYRQDPGLGLRLIYFSYDVKMKEKGDIPEGYSVSREKKERFSLILESASTNQTSMYLCASREFTEAFFGQGTRLTVV.

This clonotype was picked up a small number of times. This sequence joins TRBV5-1 and TRBJ2-5, with D perhaps matching TRBD1 (5 bases). The CDR3 has 15 residues. Germline V gene sequence: CDR1 SGHRS, CDR2 YFSETQ. Trimming stripped 1 base from V and 5 bases from J, with 15 bases between. In DNA form, the CDR3 reads TGCGCCAGCAGCTTGTTTCCAGGGTCGGTTGAGACCCAGTACTTC. This codes for CASSLFPGSVETQYF.

J is TRBJ2-1 and V is TRBV27; D is possibly TRBD1 or TRBD2 (6 bases each). Germline V CDR1 and CDR2: MNHEY, SMNVEV (reference sequence). V was pared by 2 bases and J by 3 bases, with 8 bases between. The CDR3 length is 14 residues. CDR3: CASSLGGLYNEQFF. DNA for the CDR3: TGTGCCAGCAGTTTAGGGGGGCTCTACAATGAGCAGTTCTTC.

The rearrangement joins TRBV4-1 to TRBJ2-7, with D unresolved. With 4 bases removed from V and 4 bases from J, the gap between germline ends came to 11 bases. The germline V gene encodes CDR1 MGHRA and CDR2 YSYEKL. The CDR3 consists of 13 residues. CDR3 nucleotides: TGCGCCAGCAGCCCCCTACCAGCTTACGAGCAGTACTTC. Protein: CASSPLPAYEQYF.

Many counts were recorded for this clonotype. The gene calls are TRBV5-1 and TRBJ1-1; no reliable D call. This CDR3 spans 14 amino acids. Germline V gene sequence: CDR1 SGHRS, CDR2 YFSETQ. Trimming pared 4 bases from V and 2 bases from J, leaving 12 bases between. The chain's CDR3 is CASSPADTNTEAFF. DNA for the CDR3: TGCGCCAGCAGCCCTGCGGATACTAACACTGAAGCTTTCTTT.

In its sample, this clonotype was seen a few times. The chain recombines TRBV29-1 with TRBJ2-3, with 7 bases fitting TRBD2. V trimming: 7 bases; J trimming: 1 base; junction bases outside the gene matches: 8. Germline-derived CDR1 and CDR2 are SQVTM and ANQGSEA. This CDR3 is 14 amino acids long. This CDR3 is CSASRLAGTDTQYF. For the CDR3, the DNA is TGCAGCGCGTCCCGGCTAGCGGGCACAGATACGCAGTATTTT.

A few counts support this clonotype. CDR3 DNA: TGTGCCAGCAGTGAATTTCCGGGAGGGAGCACAGATACGCAGTATTTT. It specifies CASSEFPGGSTDTQYF. V usage is TRBV6-1 and J usage is TRBJ2-3; 8 bases match TRBD2. The length of the CDR3 is 16 residues. V was clipped by 2 bases and J by 0 bases; unmatched bases: 4. Per the germline V gene, CDR1 is MNHNS and CDR2 is SASEGT.

In its sample, this clonotype was seen a few times. This chain connects TRBV24-1 to TRBJ1-5; the D gene is possibly TRBD1 (5 bases). Germline values: CDR1 KGHDR, CDR2 SFDVKD. The CDR3 extends over 15 amino acids. Trimming removed 4 bases from V and 6 bases from J, with 15 bases in between. CDR3 sequence (DNA): TGTGCCACCAGTGAGAGGACACGCGGGACTCAGCCCCAGCATTTT. It yields the protein CATSERTRGTQPQHF.

The chain recombines TRBV11-3 with TRBJ2-1; 10 positions agree with TRBD2. CDR1 and CDR2 (germline): SGHNT, YENEEA. The length of the CDR3 is 16 residues. Losses at the gene ends were 1 base for V and 6 bases for J; bases not matched to a gene: 6. CDR3 amino acids: CASSLANSGRLNEQFF. In DNA form, the CDR3 reads TGTGCCAGCAGCTTAGCCAATAGCGGGAGGCTCAATGAGCAGTTCTTC.

This clonotype turned up a few times. The chain combines TRBV7-2 with TRBJ2-2; D unclear. Germline V gene sequence: CDR1 SGHTA, CDR2 FQGNSA. The CDR3 contains 14 residues. Trimming left V 2 bases short and J 5 bases short, with 9 bases between. CDR3 residues: CASSLSLFTGELFF. CDR3 sequence (DNA): TGTGCCAGCAGCTTATCCCTCTTTACCGGGGAGCTGTTTTTT.

With regard to this clonotype: This could be a read error, since a much larger clone is one nucleotide away. This chain joins TRBV20-1 and TRBJ1-1, with D perhaps matching TRBD1 (6 bases). The CDR3 contains 14 residues. CDR1 DFQATT and CDR2 SNEGSKA come from the germline V gene (reference sequence). The V and J ends lost 6 bases and 12 bases respectively, with 26 bases between them. CDR3 protein: CSAQTTQGFQGSFF. For the CDR3, the DNA is TGCAGTGCGCAGACGACACAGGGATTTCAAGGGTCTTTCTTT.

The chain uses TRBV20-1 and TRBJ2-5; 9 nucleotides line up with TRBD2. The CDR3 sequence is 15 residues long. Trimming removed 1 base from V and 2 bases from J; junction bases left unmatched: 5. From germline, CDR1 is DFQATT and CDR2 SNEGSKA (reference sequence). CDR3 bases: TGCAGTGCTAGAGTACCTAGCGGGGATCAAGAGACCCAGTACTTC. It translates to CSARVPSGDQETQYF.

This clonotype was picked up many times. The rearrangement joins TRBV27 to TRBJ1-5; no reliable D call. Germline loops: CDR1 MNHEY, CDR2 SMNVEV (reference sequence). Trimming took 3 bases from V and 0 from J, leaving 6 bases between them. The CDR3 totals 14 residues. The CDR3 DNA reads as TGTGCCAGCAGTTTGGGGTATAGCAATCAGCCCCAGCATTTT. Protein: CASSLGYSNQPQHF.

The sample holds a few counts of this clonotype. The chain has TRBV27 and TRBJ2-3; 10 bases are a match to TRBD2. The CDR3 length is 16 residues. With 5 bases clipped from V and 3 bases from J, the junction kept 8 bases outside the gene matches. Germline CDR1 and CDR2: MNHEY and SMNVEV (reference sequence). The CDR3 coding sequence is TGTGCCAGCAGTCGCCTTGGGACTAGCGATACAGATACGCAGTATTTT. Translation gives CASSRLGTSDTDTQYF.

The rearrangement links TRBV6-4 to TRBJ2-3, with 8 bases identical to TRBD1. V shed 7 bases and J 1 base; nucleotides not matched to a gene: 7. Germline V gene sequence: CDR1 MRHNA, CDR2 SNTAGT. This CDR3 spans 15 amino acids. Here the CDR3 reads CASMASTGGTDTQYF. The CDR3 DNA is TGTGCCAGCATGGCCTCGACAGGGGGCACAGATACGCAGTATTTT.

This clonotype has ten or more counts. The chain combines TRBV9 with TRBJ2-4, with 15 bases identical to TRBD2. CDR1 SGDLS and CDR2 YYNGEE come from the germline V gene. The length of the CDR3 is 16 residues. The V segment lost 4 bases and the J segment 5 bases; nucleotides outside the gene matches: 4. The chain's CDR3 is CASSPRTSGRENIQYF. The CDR3 bases are TGTGCCAGCAGCCCCCGGACTAGCGGGAGGGAAAACATTCAGTACTTC. The full variable domain, in which reference TRBV9 and TRBJ2-4 provide the parts outside the CDR3, is DSGVTQTPKHLITATGQRVTLRCSPRSGDLSVYWYQQSLDQGLQFLIQYYNGEERAKGNILERFSAQQFPDLHSELNLSSLELGDSALYFCASSPRTSGRENIQYFGAGTRLSVL.